This TCR beta chain was recorded in a study of T cell responses to AZD1222 COVID-19 vaccine. At the level of the study: The analysis combined second doses at about 4 or about 12 weeks. Notes on the study in general: Two AZD1222 administrations were followed by greater Spike-specific TCR breadth and depth. Targeting of unmutated variant regions was reportedly seen in nearly half of spike-specific TCRs.

From germline, CDR1 is PRHDT and CDR2 FYEKMQ (reference sequence). The CDR3 is made up of 12 amino acids. V lost 5 bases, J lost 2 bases, and 6 bases lay in between. Concerning this clone itself: The target antigen is unknown.

Clones were read by immunoSEQ multiplex PCR, and TCRdb kept only the in-frame ones, dropping some. The table has some 150,000 clones, 88% seen once. The starting material was peripheral blood, obtained on day 0 of AZD1222 vaccination. This sequence was found in an adult in good health. The chain has TRBV13 and TRBJ1-2; D remains unclear. The CDR3 reads CASSKNNYGYTF. As DNA, the CDR3 is TGTGCCAGCAGCAAAAACAACTATGGCTACACCTTC.